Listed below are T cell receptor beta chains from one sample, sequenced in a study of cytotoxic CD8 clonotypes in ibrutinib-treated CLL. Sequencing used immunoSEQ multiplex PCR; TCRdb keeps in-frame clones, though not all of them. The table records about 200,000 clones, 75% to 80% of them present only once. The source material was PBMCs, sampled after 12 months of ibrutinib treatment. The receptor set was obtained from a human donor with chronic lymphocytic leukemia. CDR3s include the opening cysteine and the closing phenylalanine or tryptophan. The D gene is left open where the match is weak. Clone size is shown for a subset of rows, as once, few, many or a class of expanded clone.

cdr3_nt: TGTGCCAGCACCCCGGGGGGATTGGGGGAGCTGTTTTTT; cdr3_aa: CASTPGGLGELFF; d_call: TRBD2; clone_size: .; v_call: TRBV25-1; j_call: TRBJ2-2
cdr3_nt: TGCGCCAGCAGCCAAGGGACTAGCGGGAACACAGATACGCAGTATTTT; cdr3_aa: CASSQGTSGNTDTQYF; d_call: TRBD2; clone_size: .; v_call: TRBV5-1; j_call: TRBJ2-3
cdr3_nt: TGTGCCACGTCGGGGGGGTTTAACGAAGCTTTCTTT; cdr3_aa: CATSGGFNEAFF; d_call: .; clone_size: .; v_call: TRBV2; j_call: TRBJ1-1
cdr3_nt: TGTGCCAGCAGCCGAGAACCCAAAAACATTCAGTACTTC; cdr3_aa: CASSREPKNIQYF; d_call: .; clone_size: .; v_call: TRBV7-9; j_call: TRBJ2-4
cdr3_nt: TGTGCCAGCAGCGGTCGGGGGTTCAATCAGCCCCAGCATTTT; cdr3_aa: CASSGRGFNQPQHF; d_call: .; clone_size: .; v_call: TRBV9; j_call: TRBJ1-5
cdr3_nt: TGCGCCAGCAGCTTGGCCTTTAGCGGAACTAGCACAGATACGCAGTATTTT; cdr3_aa: CASSLAFSGTSTDTQYF; d_call: .; clone_size: once; v_call: TRBV5-1; j_call: TRBJ2-3
cdr3_nt: TGCGCCAGCAGCCAAGAGATAGCGGGGGTTTACAATGAGCAGTTCTTC; cdr3_aa: CASSQEIAGVYNEQFF; d_call: TRBD2; clone_size: .; v_call: TRBV4-1; j_call: TRBJ2-1
cdr3_nt: TGTGCCAGCAGTTTACCCAGCTCCTACAATGAGCAGTTCTTC; cdr3_aa: CASSLPSSYNEQFF; d_call: .; clone_size: many; v_call: TRBV28; j_call: TRBJ2-1
cdr3_nt: TGTGCCAGCAGCTTAGGAGGGCTCGAGAACACTGAAGCTTTCTTT; cdr3_aa: CASSLGGLENTEAFF; d_call: .; clone_size: .; v_call: TRBV11-3; j_call: TRBJ1-1
cdr3_nt: TGTGCCAGCAGCTTGCTGTCGACGCGAGCTTTCTTT; cdr3_aa: CASSLLSTRAFF; d_call: .; clone_size: few; v_call: TRBV5-8; j_call: TRBJ1-1
cdr3_nt: TGTGCCAGCAGCCTTGCGTGGGCCGATACGCAGTATTTT; cdr3_aa: CASSLAWADTQYF; d_call: .; clone_size: .; v_call: TRBV7-6; j_call: TRBJ2-3
cdr3_nt: TGTGCCTGGAGTTTAGGACAGGAGCAGTACTTC; cdr3_aa: CAWSLGQEQYF; d_call: .; clone_size: .; v_call: TRBV30; j_call: TRBJ2-7
cdr3_nt: TGTGCCAGCAGGGTAAGGAGCGAGCAGTACTTC; cdr3_aa: CASRVRSEQYF; d_call: .; clone_size: few; v_call: TRBV25-1; j_call: TRBJ2-7
cdr3_nt: TGTGCCAGCAGCTTAGCGAGGGTGGCTGAAGCTTTCTTT; cdr3_aa: CASSLARVAEAFF; d_call: .; clone_size: .; v_call: TRBV7-9; j_call: TRBJ1-1
cdr3_nt: TGTGCCAGCAGGGATGGAGGTGGGGAGCAGTACTTC; cdr3_aa: CASRDGGGEQYF; d_call: .; clone_size: .; v_call: TRBV6-5; j_call: TRBJ2-7
cdr3_nt: TGTGCCATCAGTGAGTCGATTTCAAACACCATATATTTT; cdr3_aa: CAISESISNTIYF; d_call: .; clone_size: .; v_call: TRBV10-3; j_call: TRBJ1-3
cdr3_nt: TGCGCCTCTTCGCAACAGGGCTACAATGAGCAGTTCTTC; cdr3_aa: CASSQQGYNEQFF; d_call: .; clone_size: .; v_call: TRBV5-1; j_call: TRBJ2-1
cdr3_nt: TGTGCCAGCAGCCAATCGGGACAAGGTACCTTTACGCAGTATTTT; cdr3_aa: CASSQSGQGTFTQYF; d_call: .; clone_size: .; v_call: TRBV7-9; j_call: TRBJ2-3
cdr3_nt: TGTGCCAGCAGCTTAGTGGTGGGGGGACCTGGAAACACCATATATTTT; cdr3_aa: CASSLVVGGPGNTIYF; d_call: .; clone_size: .; v_call: TRBV7-2; j_call: TRBJ1-3
cdr3_nt: TGTGCCAGCAGTTACTCGACCGGCGGGTATGGCTACACCTTC; cdr3_aa: CASSYSTGGYGYTF; d_call: .; clone_size: .; v_call: TRBV6-5; j_call: TRBJ1-2
cdr3_nt: TGTGCCAGCAGCCCCTGGGACAGCTCCTACGAGCAGTACTTC; cdr3_aa: CASSPWDSSYEQYF; d_call: TRBD1; clone_size: once; v_call: TRBV7-9; j_call: TRBJ2-7
cdr3_nt: TGTGCCACCAGCAGGCGGGGGACCGACCTCCTGGGGCAGTACTTC; cdr3_aa: CATSRRGTDLLGQYF; d_call: TRBD2; clone_size: .; v_call: TRBV15; j_call: TRBJ2-7
cdr3_nt: TGTGCCAGCAGTATACAGGGACAAAGCACAGATACGCAGTATTTT; cdr3_aa: CASSIQGQSTDTQYF; d_call: .; clone_size: few; v_call: TRBV6-5; j_call: TRBJ2-3
cdr3_nt: TGTGCCAGCAGTGAAGGACAGGGGGAGTCCCAAGAGACCCAGTACTTC; cdr3_aa: CASSEGQGESQETQYF; d_call: TRBD1; clone_size: .; v_call: TRBV6-1; j_call: TRBJ2-5
cdr3_nt: TGTGCCAGCAGGCCCGGTTGGAGGACCGCGAGCTCCTACAATGAGCAGTTCTTC; cdr3_aa: CASRPGWRTASSYNEQFF; d_call: .; clone_size: .; v_call: TRBV28; j_call: TRBJ2-1
cdr3_nt: TGTGCCAGCAGTTTATTCTCGTTTAGGTCGGATAGCAATCAGCCCCAGCATTTT; cdr3_aa: CASSLFSFRSDSNQPQHF; d_call: .; clone_size: .; v_call: TRBV28; j_call: TRBJ1-5
cdr3_nt: TGTGCCAGCAGCTCCGCTAAGGGAGTATACAATGAGCAGTTCTTC; cdr3_aa: CASSSAKGVYNEQFF; d_call: .; clone_size: .; v_call: TRBV5-4; j_call: TRBJ2-1
cdr3_nt: TGTGCCAGCAGTCTTTCGGCGGGCGGGGAGCTGTTTTTT; cdr3_aa: CASSLSAGGELFF; d_call: .; clone_size: .; v_call: TRBV6-5; j_call: TRBJ2-2